This entry lists 24 T cell receptor beta chains sequenced from one sample in a study of blood T cell repertoires in COVID-19. Repertoires were generated with immunoSEQ multiplex PCR, while TCRdb's copy carries only in-frame clones and drops some. Of about 97,000 clones in the sample, 90% to 95% are singletons; the top ten hold around 15%. The sample was peripheral blood. The receptors derive from a man aged 45 to 65 with acute or convalescent COVID-19.

About this clone itself: The same CDR3 is also encoded by other DNA sequences in this sample. V gene TRBV12-3 or TRBV12-4 combines with J gene TRBJ1-2; D possibly corresponds to TRBD1 (6 bases). With 1 base removed from V and 4 bases from J, the gap between germline ends came to 7 bases. The CDR3 consists of 13 residues. As DNA, the CDR3 is TGTGCCAGCAGTTTAGGGGGGCCCTATGGCTACACCTTC. Its translation is CASSLGGPYGYTF.

J is TRBJ2-2 and V is TRBV27, with 9 bases matching TRBD2. Germline lookup yields CDR1 MNHEY and CDR2 SMNVEV (reference sequence). The CDR3 contains 15 residues. V shed 4 bases and J 7 bases; nucleotides not matched to a gene: 7. CDR3 nucleotide sequence: TGTGCCAGCAGTTCGGTTAGCGGGGGAGTCGGGGAGCTGTTTTTT. It yields the protein CASSSVSGGVGELFF.

The V call is TRBV5-1, the J call TRBJ2-7; D is possibly TRBD1 (6 bases). CDR1 SGHRS and CDR2 YFSETQ come from the germline V gene. The CDR3 has 16 residues. V gave up 4 bases and J gave up 3 bases, with 20 bases separating them. The CDR3 region has the DNA TGCGCCAGCAGCCTAGGACAGCTAGGGGATTACTACGAGCAGTACTTC. Residues: CASSLGQLGDYYEQYF. Looking up the rest from reference TRBV5-1 and TRBJ2-7 gives the full variable domain: KAGVTQTPRYLIKTRGQQVTLSCSPISGHRSVSWYQQTPGQGLQFLFEYFSETQRNKGNFPGRFSGRQFSNSRSEMNVSTLELGDSALYLCASSLGQLGDYYEQYFGPGTRLTVT.

This clone was seen once. V usage is TRBV27 and J usage is TRBJ2-7; TRBD1 might be the D (5 bases). The CDR3 sequence is 15 residues long. Trimming removed 5 bases from V and 5 bases from J, with 19 bases in between. Germline V gene sequence: CDR1 MNHEY, CDR2 SMNVEV (reference sequence). The CDR3 sequence is CASSPVDSSADEQYF. Written as DNA, the CDR3 is TGTGCCAGCAGTCCCGTCGACAGCTCAGCTGACGAGCAGTACTTC.

This clone was picked up one time. The rearrangement joins TRBV7-9 to TRBJ1-1, with a tentative D call TRBD1 (5 bases). CDR1 and CDR2 (germline): SEHNR, FQNEAQ (reference sequence). Trimming removed 7 bases from V and 7 bases from J, with 16 bases in between. CDR3 length: 13 amino acids. The CDR3 bases are TGTGCCAGCATCCTTAACCAGGGTGGTGAAGCTTTCTTT. This encodes CASILNQGGEAFF. The full variable domain, rest sourced from reference TRBV7-9 and TRBJ1-1, is DTGVSQNPRHKITKRGQNVTFRCDPISEHNRLYWYRQTLGQGPEFLTYFQNEAQLEKSRLLSDRFSAERPKGSFSTLEIQRTEQGDSAMYLCASILNQGGEAFFGQGTRLTVV.

This rearrangement joins TRBV7-2 to TRBJ2-2; no definite D call. Trimming took off 6 bases at V and 1 base at J, with 6 bases between the two ends. Germline-derived CDR1 and CDR2 are SGHTA and FQGNSA. The CDR3 consists of 13 residues. CDR3 protein: CASRPGNTGELFF. Written as DNA, the CDR3 is TGTGCCAGCAGACCAGGGAACACCGGGGAGCTGTTTTTT.

The chain joins TRBV4-3 to TRBJ2-7; 7 bases are a match to TRBD1. Germline values: CDR1 LGHNA, CDR2 YSLEER. This CDR3 comprises 15 residues. The junction had 5 bases not matched to a gene; V was cut back by 0 bases and J by 3 bases. For the CDR3, the DNA is TGCGCCAGCAGCCAAGAAGGGGCAGGGGGCTACGAGCAGTACTTC. It yields the protein CASSQEGAGGYEQYF.

The chain combines TRBV5-4 with TRBJ2-1; 8 nucleotides agree with TRBD2. This CDR3 has 14 amino acids. Per the germline V gene, CDR1 is SGHNT and CDR2 is YYREEE (reference sequence). V was pared by 8 bases and J by 7 bases, with 11 bases of the junction left unmatched. The CDR3 is CASTRGGFGNEQFF. CDR3 coding DNA: TGTGCCAGTACCCGGGGGGGCTTTGGAAATGAGCAGTTCTTC.

The chain carries TRBV7-9 and TRBJ2-7; a weak D match, TRBD1 (6 bases). The CDR3 loop spans 13 amino acids. Germline V lookup: CDR1 SEHNR, CDR2 FQNEAQ (reference sequence). V was trimmed by 4 bases and J by 5 bases, leaving 12 bases between them. DNA for the CDR3: TGTGCCAGCAGCTCGGGACATGGTAACGAGCAGTACTTC. Translation: CASSSGHGNEQYF.

The chain recombines TRBV10-3 with TRBJ2-7, with D perhaps matching TRBD2 (6 bases). CDR1 ENHRY and CDR2 SYGVKD come from the germline V gene. The CDR3 consists of 13 residues. Trimming removed 8 bases from V and 4 bases from J, with 15 bases in between. As DNA, the CDR3 is TGTGCCATCTGGGACTCGGGAACATACGAGCAGTACTTC. Encoded protein: CAIWDSGTYEQYF.

The chain employs TRBV5-4 and TRBJ2-3; the match to TRBD2 covers 11 bases. This CDR3 spans 18 amino acids. V dropped 3 bases and J dropped 5; count of bases not matched to a gene: 14. The germline V gene encodes CDR1 SGHNT and CDR2 YYREEE (reference sequence). The DNA for the CDR3 is TGTGCCAGCAGCTCGGAGGCTAGCGGGGGGATGAGAAAAGATACGCAGTATTTT. Encoded protein: CASSSEASGGMRKDTQYF.

The rearrangement joins TRBV6-5 to TRBJ1-5; a weak D match, TRBD1 (6 bases). From germline, CDR1 is MNHEY and CDR2 SVGAGI. The V end was cut by 10 bases, the J end by 4 bases, with 11 bases between. The length of the CDR3 is 12 residues. This CDR3 is CATQQGNQPQHF. The CDR3 DNA reads TGTGCCACCCAACAGGGAAATCAGCCCCAGCATTTT.

V and J are TRBV19 and TRBJ2-7, with 10 bases fitting TRBD1. The J segment lost 2 bases and the V segment lost 4 bases, leaving 8 bases of the junction unmatched. Germline V CDR1 and CDR2: LNHDA, SQIVND (reference sequence). The CDR3 loop spans 16 amino acids. CDR3 sequence: CASSSYLGTGAYEQYF. Written as DNA, the CDR3 is TGTGCCAGTAGTAGTTACCTCGGGACAGGGGCCTACGAGCAGTACTTC.

This chain joins TRBV7-2 and TRBJ1-2; tentatively, D is TRBD1 (6 bases). With 3 bases removed from V and 4 bases from J, the gap between germline ends came to 15 bases. This CDR3 has 15 residues. Germline lookup yields CDR1 SGHTA and CDR2 FQGNSA. The CDR3 is CASSLRTERVYGYTF. The CDR3 DNA reads TGTGCCAGCAGCTTGAGGACAGAAAGAGTCTATGGCTACACCTTC.

The chain joins TRBV7-3 to TRBJ2-5; D is perhaps TRBD2 (7 bases). Trimming took off 1 base at V and 5 bases at J, with 14 bases between the two ends. Germline values: CDR1 SGHTA, CDR2 FQGTGA. This CDR3 region has 15 residues. CDR3 in DNA: TGTGCCAGCAGCTTAAGTGGGGGGGCCCTGGAGACCCAGTACTTC. Translating gives CASSLSGGALETQYF.

The J gene is TRBJ1-2, the V gene TRBV6-6; a possible D gene is TRBD1 (6 bases). V lost 5 bases to trimming and J lost 4 bases, with 14 bases between them. The germline V gene encodes CDR1 MNHNY and CDR2 SVGAGI (reference sequence). The CDR3 covers 14 residues. CDR3 amino acids: CASSTPGAFYGYTF. The CDR3 coding sequence is TGTGCCAGCAGTACGCCAGGGGCTTTCTATGGCTACACCTTC.

This clone was detected only a few times. This specimen includes other DNA sequences encoding the same CDR3. The V call is TRBV7-2, the J call TRBJ2-1; D call uncertain. Trimming stripped 0 bases from V and 8 bases from J, with 8 bases between. CDR1 is SGHTA, CDR2 FQGNSA, per germline. The CDR3 sequence is 13 residues long. CDR3 nucleotide sequence: TGTGCCAGCAGCTTAGCACTCCCCGATGAGCAGTTCTTC. Translated: CASSLALPDEQFF.

A single count supports this clone. The V call is TRBV29-1, the J call TRBJ1-1, with TRBD1 identical over 7 bases. The germline V gene has CDR1 SQVTM and CDR2 ANQGSEA. This CDR3 comprises 13 residues. Trimming at V came to 6 bases and at J to 1 base, leaving 5 bases not matched to a gene. The CDR3 DNA reads as TGCAGCGTCCGGGACAGCAGGAACACTGAAGCTTTCTTT. This codes for CSVRDSRNTEAFF.

V is TRBV28 and J is TRBJ2-1; 8 bases align to TRBD2. This CDR3 comprises 15 residues. Unmatched junction bases numbered 8, after V lost 6 bases and J lost 4 bases. CDR1 MDHEN and CDR2 SYDVKM come from the germline V gene. CDR3 DNA sequence: TGTGCCAGCAGGGGGCCGGGGGGGCCTTACAATGAGCAGTTCTTC. Its protein product is CASRGPGGPYNEQFF.

This clone was recorded only once. The chain employs TRBV6-5 and TRBJ1-5; perhaps TRBD1 as D (5 bases). CDR1 and CDR2 from the germline V gene are MNHEY and SVGAGI. Trimming left V 4 bases short and J 0 bases short, with 7 bases between. This CDR3 is built from 14 residues. The CDR3 here is CASSSDSSNQPQHF. The DNA for the CDR3 is TGTGCCAGCAGTTCCGACAGTAGCAATCAGCCCCAGCATTTT.

The table lists this clone with a count of one. The chain links TRBV12-3 or TRBV12-4 to TRBJ1-2, with D uncertain. Trimming took off 1 base at V and 7 bases at J, with 10 bases between the two ends. This CDR3 comprises 13 residues. This chain's CDR3 is CASSLEGGFGYTF. In DNA, the CDR3 is TGTGCCAGCAGTTTAGAAGGAGGGTTTGGCTACACCTTC.

V and J are TRBV19 and TRBJ1-5, with a possible D match to TRBD1 (5 bases). The CDR3 has 16 amino acids. The V end lost 5 bases, the J end lost 4 bases, and 18 bases lay between the germline ends. From germline, CDR1 is LNHDA and CDR2 SQIVND (reference sequence). The CDR3 here is CASSPLFGGINQPQHF. In nucleotides, the CDR3 is TGTGCCAGTAGTCCCCTATTCGGGGGTATTAATCAGCCCCAGCATTTT.

The V and J genes are TRBV28 and TRBJ1-3; D might be TRBD1 (5 bases). The V gene's germline CDR1 is MDHEN and CDR2 SYDVKM. Trimming took off 8 bases at V and 3 bases at J, with 14 bases between the two ends. The CDR3 has 14 residues. In DNA, the CDR3 is TGTGCCAGCTCGTCAACAGGCGGTGGAAACACCATATATTTT. Encoded protein: CASSSTGGGNTIYF.

The chain couples TRBV3-1 (or the pseudogene TRBV3-2) to TRBJ1-4; the D is unclear. Germline CDR1 LGHDT, CDR2 YNNKEL (reference sequence). The CDR3 length is 14 residues. V was shortened by 5 bases and J by 8 bases, with 15 bases between the two germline ends. The CDR3 here is CASSSEGGREKLFF. In nucleotides, the CDR3 is TGTGCCAGCAGCTCAGAGGGCGGGCGAGAAAAACTGTTTTTT.